This TCR beta chain was observed in a study of T cell repertoires in cytomegalovirus infection. Study at large: CMV epitopes, recently identified HLA-C-restricted and well-studied HLA-B-restricted, were used. Signatures in public TCR beta sequences pointed to both CMV infection and matching HLA type.

Worth noting for this clonotype: Its antigen remains unidentified.

Broader study findings: The ex vivo response showed dominance by HLA-C-restricted CMV-specific TCR beta clonotypes.

CDR3 length: 11 amino acids. In germline, CDR1 is MDHEN, CDR2 SYDVKM. V lost 5 bases and J lost 4, with 6 bases in between. Each CDR3 protein gets one entry after TCRdb re-called the reads with MiXCR. The repertoire holds 400,000 to 600,000 distinct CDR3 sequences, with about 39% as singletons. The source of this sequence is a human donor in good health (CMV status not recorded). Some clones in this sample may be carry-over from other donors' samples. The chain has TRBV28 and TRBJ2-7; D remains ambiguous. The sequencing used cultured PBMCs, collected from culture after CMV antigen stimulation. The CDR3 sequence: CASSRAYEQYF. The CDR3 nucleotides read TGTGCCAGCAGTAGGGCTTACGAGCAGTACTTC.